Presented here are 25 T cell receptor beta chains from one specimen sequenced in a study of T cell responses to AZD1222 COVID-19 vaccine. The repertoire was sequenced with immunoSEQ multiplex PCR; TCRdb's copy has only in-frame clones and lacks some. The table includes under 150,000 clones, 92% detected once. Material: peripheral blood, obtained 28 days after the second AZD1222 dose. These receptors all stem from an adult who received the AZD1222 COVID-19 vaccine.

The V and J genes are TRBV6-2 or TRBV6-3 and TRBJ1-2; 7 bases are a match to TRBD1. V shed 4 bases and J 2 bases; nucleotides not matched to a gene: 4. From germline, CDR1 is MNHEY and CDR2 SVGEGT. This CDR3 contains 14 residues. In DNA, the CDR3 is TGTGCCAGCAGTTGGAGACAGGGAAACTATGGCTACACCTTC. Its translation: CASSWRQGNYGYTF.

This chain links TRBV29-1 with TRBJ1-3; no clear D gene. The CDR3 is 14 amino acids. Looked up from germline, CDR1 is SQVTM and CDR2 is ANQGSEA. Trimming pared 6 bases from V and 1 base from J, leaving 13 bases between. The CDR3 reads CSVRQAFSGNTIYF. The CDR3 bases are TGCAGCGTACGCCAGGCTTTTTCTGGAAACACCATATATTTT.

The chain joins TRBV4-2 to TRBJ1-1; D not certain. Trimming left V 0 bases short and J 0 bases short, with 5 bases between. The CDR3 spans 14 residues. CDR1 is LGHNA, CDR2 YNFKEQ, per germline. This chain's CDR3 is CASSQDRMNTEAFF. CDR3 sequence (DNA): TGTGCCAGCAGCCAAGACAGGATGAACACTGAAGCTTTCTTT.

The genes are TRBV14 and TRBJ2-5, with D perhaps matching TRBD1 (6 bases). Germline CDR1 is SGHDN and CDR2 is FVKESK. The CDR3 is 15 amino acids. Trimming pared 0 bases from V and 2 bases from J, leaving 10 bases between. CDR3 protein: CASSQETGTQETQYF. The CDR3, as DNA: TGTGCCAGCAGCCAAGAGACCGGGACACAAGAGACCCAGTACTTC. The whole variable domain, remainder taken from reference TRBV14 and TRBJ2-5, is EAGVTQFPSHSVIEKGQTVTLRCDPISGHDNLYWYRRVMGKEIKFLLHFVKESKQDESGMPNNRFLAERTGGTYSTLKVQPAELEDSGVYFCASSQETGTQETQYFGPGTRLLVL.

The CDR3 coding sequence is TGCGCCAGCAGCTTGACAGGGGGCGATGGCTACACCTTC. Its translation: CASSLTGGDGYTF. This chain links TRBV5-1 with TRBJ1-2, with 9 nucleotides matching TRBD1. CDR1 and CDR2 (germline): SGHRS, YFSETQ. CDR3 length equals 13 residues. The trim removed 1 base at V and 6 bases at J, leaving 1 base unmatched.

V and J are TRBV4-1 and TRBJ2-2; perhaps TRBD2 as D (5 bases). V was trimmed by 5 bases and J by 6 bases, leaving 19 bases between them. The CDR3 sequence is 16 residues long. Germline loops: CDR1 MGHRA, CDR2 YSYEKL. The CDR3 DNA is TGCGCCAGCAGCTTAGGAGGCGGGTCTTTCGCCGGGGAGCTGTTTTTT. It yields the protein CASSLGGGSFAGELFF.

The CDR3 is CASSLKGHVQV. The CDR3, as DNA: TGTGCCAGCAGTTTGAAGGGTCACGTCCAGGTC. The V call is TRBV12-3 or TRBV12-4, the J call TRBJ2-7; D unresolved. The CDR3 is made up of 11 amino acids.

This rearrangement joins TRBV9 to TRBJ1-1; no clear D. This CDR3 comprises 13 residues. The V end lost 0 bases, the J end lost 6 bases, and 9 bases lay between the germline ends. CDR1 is SGDLS, CDR2 YYNGEE, per germline. In DNA form, the CDR3 reads TGTGCCAGCAGCGTAGGTCCGGTCGCTGAAGCTTTCTTT. Amino acid sequence: CASSVGPVAEAFF.

On this clone: At the DNA level, this CDR3 is encoded by other sequences in the same sample as well. J is TRBJ2-5 and V is TRBV7-2, with D unclear. The ends were cut back, 3 bases at V and 5 bases at J, with 1 base in the middle. This CDR3 region has 10 residues. Germline CDR1 SGHTA, CDR2 FQGNSA. The CDR3 reads CASSLETQYF. DNA for the CDR3: TGTGCCAGCAGCTTGGAGACCCAGTACTTC.

The chain is built from TRBV18 and TRBJ1-1; the D is unclear. In germline, CDR1 is KGHSH, CDR2 LQKENI. Trimming cost V 1 base and J 3 bases, with 6 bases left between them. CDR3 length: 13 residues. The CDR3 coding sequence is TGTGCCAGCTCACCACGGCAGGACACTGAAGCTTTCTTT. Its translation is CASSPRQDTEAFF.

This chain links TRBV25-1 with TRBJ1-2; 7 nucleotides align to TRBD1. The germline V gene encodes CDR1 MGHDK and CDR2 SYGVNS. This CDR3 has 17 residues. J was trimmed by 2 bases and V by 2 bases; bases with no gene match: 11. CDR3 in amino acids: CASSEPEGAGPNYGYTF. Written as DNA, the CDR3 is TGTGCCAGCAGTGAACCCGAGGGGGCAGGCCCCAACTATGGCTACACCTTC.

The chain combines TRBV3-1 (or the pseudogene TRBV3-2) with TRBJ1-2, with 9 bases identical to TRBD1. Germline assignment: CDR1 LGHDT and CDR2 YNNKEL (reference sequence). The CDR3 totals 15 residues. The J segment lost 3 bases and the V segment lost 0 bases, leaving 2 bases of the junction unmatched. CDR3 in amino acids: CASSQEDRGDYGYTF. DNA of the CDR3: TGTGCCAGCAGCCAAGAAGACAGGGGGGACTATGGCTACACCTTC.

The chain is built from TRBV14 and TRBJ2-3, with D perhaps TRBD2 (5 bases). The V gene's germline CDR1 is SGHDN and CDR2 FVKESK. Deletions cut 4 bases from V and 7 bases from J, with 9 bases between. The CDR3 runs 12 residues. DNA of the CDR3: TGTGCCAGCAGCCCCCGAGGGTATACGCAGTATTTT. This codes for CASSPRGYTQYF. Full variable domain (remainder filled in from reference TRBV14 and TRBJ2-3): EAGVTQFPSHSVIEKGQTVTLRCDPISGHDNLYWYRRVMGKEIKFLLHFVKESKQDESGMPNNRFLAERTGGTYSTLKVQPAELEDSGVYFCASSPRGYTQYFGPGTRLTVL.

The rearrangement uses TRBV7-3 and TRBJ2-1, with D perhaps being TRBD1 or TRBD2 (5 bases each). The V gene's germline CDR1 is SGHTA and CDR2 FQGTGA. Between the trimmed V and J ends, which lost 5 bases and 5 bases, there was a span of 7 bases. CDR3 size: 12 residues. The CDR3: CASSGTHNEQFF. The CDR3 coding sequence is TGTGCCAGCAGCGGGACCCACAATGAGCAGTTCTTC.

The gene calls are TRBV15 and TRBJ2-1, with a tentative D call TRBD2 (6 bases). Trimming pared 0 bases from V and 0 bases from J, leaving 6 bases between. The germline gives CDR1 LNHNV, CDR2 YYDKDF (reference sequence). This CDR3 spans 15 amino acids. This chain's CDR3 is CATSREAGSYNEQFF. The CDR3 nucleotides are TGTGCCACCAGCAGAGAAGCGGGCTCCTACAATGAGCAGTTCTTC.

The chain combines TRBV5-1 with TRBJ2-7; D is uncertain. The CDR3 has 13 residues. V dropped 0 bases and J dropped 5 bases, with 9 bases sitting between them. Germline V lookup: CDR1 SGHRS, CDR2 YFSETQ. The CDR3 sequence: CASSLVGIHEQYF. In DNA, the CDR3 is TGCGCCAGCAGCTTGGTGGGGATCCACGAGCAGTACTTC. The full variable domain, with the rest looked up from reference TRBV5-1 and TRBJ2-7, is KAGVTQTPRYLIKTRGQQVTLSCSPISGHRSVSWYQQTPGQGLQFLFEYFSETQRNKGNFPGRFSGRQFSNSRSEMNVSTLELGDSALYLCASSLVGIHEQYFGPGTRLTVT.

V is TRBV13 and J is TRBJ2-1, with 9 bases aligning to TRBD2. The V segment lost 5 bases and the J segment 8 bases; nucleotides outside the gene matches: 10. The germline V gene encodes CDR1 PRHDT and CDR2 FYEKMQ (reference sequence). The CDR3 extends over 15 amino acids. This CDR3 is CASSPGAGGLYEQFF. The CDR3, as DNA: TGTGCCAGCAGCCCAGGGGCGGGGGGGCTGTATGAGCAGTTCTTC.

The chain carries TRBV4-2 and TRBJ1-2; no reliable D call. V lost 0 bases to trimming and J lost 4 bases, with 15 bases between them. Looked up from germline, CDR1 is LGHNA and CDR2 is YNFKEQ. The CDR3 length is 16 residues. CDR3 sequence: CASSQDPTGSFYGYTF. CDR3 nucleotides: TGTGCCAGCAGCCAAGATCCCACGGGAAGCTTCTATGGCTACACCTTC.

The rearrangement links TRBV7-9 to TRBJ2-7; 7 nucleotides agree with TRBD2. The CDR3 has 15 amino acids. Unmatched junction bases numbered 10, after V lost 8 bases and J lost 0 bases. Germline CDR1 is SEHNR and CDR2 is FQNEAQ (reference sequence). CDR3 nucleotide sequence: TGTGCCAGCCTCTCCGGGTCGGGAGGCTCCTACGAGCAGTACTTC. Translation gives CASLSGSGGSYEQYF.

The sample holds a few counts of this clone. The V and J genes are TRBV7-2 and TRBJ1-6; TRBD1 is a possible D gene (5 bases). V lost 5 bases to trimming and J lost 6 bases, with 14 bases between them. This CDR3 comprises 15 residues. CDR1 is SGHTA, CDR2 FQGNSA, per germline. The CDR3 nucleotides are TGTGCCAGCAGCCGTGAGGGGACGGGTAATTCACCCCTCCACTTT. It codes for CASSREGTGNSPLHF. Full variable domain (remainder filled in from reference TRBV7-2 and TRBJ1-6): GAGVSQSPSNKVTEKGKDVELRCDPISGHTALYWYRQSLGQGLEFLIYFQGNSAPDKSGLPSDRFSAERTGGSVSTLTIQRTQQEDSAVYLCASSREGTGNSPLHFGNGTRLTVT.

The V gene is TRBV7-2, the J gene TRBJ2-3, with 8 bases that match TRBD2. The CDR3 is 16 amino acids. Germline CDR1 SGHTA, CDR2 FQGNSA. Trimming took 3 bases from V and 0 from J; bases not matched to a gene: 5. This CDR3 is CASSLIAGHSTDTQYF. The DNA of the CDR3 is TGTGCCAGCAGCTTGATAGCGGGACACAGCACAGATACGCAGTATTTT.

CDR3 in amino acids: CASSYSQLPQHF. The CDR3 nucleotides are TGTGCCAGCAGTTACTCCCAACTTCCCCAGCATTTT. The gene calls are TRBV6-2 or TRBV6-3 and TRBJ1-5; D not certain. V lost 0 bases and J lost 10, with 7 bases in between. CDR3 length equals 12 residues. The V gene's germline CDR1 is MNHEY and CDR2 SVGEGT.

The chain links TRBV13 to TRBJ1-2; D gene unclear. This CDR3 is 12 amino acids long. Germline-derived CDR1 and CDR2 are PRHDT and FYEKMQ (reference sequence). Trimming took 1 base from V and 6 from J, leaving 6 bases between them. Written as DNA, the CDR3 is TGTGCCAGCAGCTTAGATGTGAATGGCTACACCTTC. Amino acid sequence: CASSLDVNGYTF.

This chain links TRBV9 with TRBJ2-3, with TRBD2 identical over 7 bases. Trimming cost V 4 bases and J 5 bases; bases outside gene matches: 13. The CDR3 sequence is 16 residues long. Germline CDR1 SGDLS, CDR2 YYNGEE. The CDR3 DNA follows: TGTGCCAGCAGCCTTTCTCTCGGGCGGGGGATAGATACGCAGTATTTT. This encodes CASSLSLGRGIDTQYF.

The V and J genes are TRBV2 and TRBJ1-4; tentatively, D is TRBD1 (5 bases). This CDR3 has 14 residues. V was trimmed by 4 bases and J by 7 bases, leaving 13 bases between them. Germline V gene lookup returns CDR1 SNHLY and CDR2 FYNNEI. The CDR3 bases are TGTGCCAGCAGTGTGGAAGGGGAGGTTGAAAAACTGTTTTTT. It codes for CASSVEGEVEKLFF.